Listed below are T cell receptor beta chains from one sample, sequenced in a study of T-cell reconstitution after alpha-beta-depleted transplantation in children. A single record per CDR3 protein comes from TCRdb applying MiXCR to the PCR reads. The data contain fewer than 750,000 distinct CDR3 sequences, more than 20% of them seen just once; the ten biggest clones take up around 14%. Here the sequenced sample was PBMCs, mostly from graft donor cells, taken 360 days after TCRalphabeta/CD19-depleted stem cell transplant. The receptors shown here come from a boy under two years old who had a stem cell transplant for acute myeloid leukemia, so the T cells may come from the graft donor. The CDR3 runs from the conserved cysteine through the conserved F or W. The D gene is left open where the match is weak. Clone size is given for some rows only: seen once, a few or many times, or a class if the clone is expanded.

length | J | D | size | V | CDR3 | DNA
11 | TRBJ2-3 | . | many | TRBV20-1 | CSAVPADTQYF | TGCAGTGCTGTTCCCGCAGATACGCAGTATTTT
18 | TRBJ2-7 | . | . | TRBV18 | CASSPRTEFGGGIYEQYF | TGTGCCAGCTCACCGCGGACAGAGTTCGGAGGCGGGATCTACGAGCAGTACTTC
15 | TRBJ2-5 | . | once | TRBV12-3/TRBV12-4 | CASSLGLGSQETQYF | TGTGCCAGCAGTTTAGGACTAGGTTCCCAAGAGACCCAGTACTTC
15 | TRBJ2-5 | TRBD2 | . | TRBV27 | CASGRGVEVQETQYF | TGTGCCAGCGGTCGGGGGGTTGAGGTTCAAGAGACCCAGTACTTC
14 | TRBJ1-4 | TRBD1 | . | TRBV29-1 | CSVAFPGGFEKLFF | TGCAGCGTTGCCTTTCCAGGGGGCTTTGAAAAACTGTTTTTT
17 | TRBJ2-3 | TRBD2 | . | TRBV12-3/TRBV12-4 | CASSLDSLAGLRDTQYF | TGTGCCAGCAGTTTAGATAGCCTAGCGGGGCTGAGGGATACGCAGTATTTT
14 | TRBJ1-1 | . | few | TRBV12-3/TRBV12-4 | CASTRRPVNTEAFF | TGTGCCAGCACGCGCCGCCCGGTCAACACTGAAGCTTTCTTT
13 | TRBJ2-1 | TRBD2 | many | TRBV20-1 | CSATGLVHNEQFF | TGCAGTGCAACGGGACTAGTCCACAATGAGCAGTTCTTC
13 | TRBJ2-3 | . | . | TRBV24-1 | CATSGSGADTQYF | TGTGCCACCAGTGGATCGGGGGCAGATACGCAGTATTTT
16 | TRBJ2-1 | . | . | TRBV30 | CAWSVRVGAPWDEQFF | TGTGCCTGGAGTGTACGGGTCGGGGCTCCGTGGGATGAGCAGTTCTTC
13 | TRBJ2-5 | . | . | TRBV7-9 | CASSSEIKETQYF | TGTGCCAGCAGCTCGGAAATTAAAGAGACCCAGTACTTC
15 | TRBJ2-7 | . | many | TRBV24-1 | CATSDPTRGIYEQYF | TGTGCCACCAGTGACCCTACCAGGGGAATCTACGAGCAGTACTTC
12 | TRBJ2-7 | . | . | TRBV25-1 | CASSARYYEQYF | TGTGCCAGCAGTGCCAGATACTACGAGCAGTACTTC
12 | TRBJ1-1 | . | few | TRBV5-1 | CASSLERGYAFF | TGCGCCAGCAGCTTGGAAAGGGGGTATGCTTTCTTT
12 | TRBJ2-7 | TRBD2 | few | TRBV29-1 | CSVEGTSSEQYF | TGCAGCGTTGAAGGGACTAGCTCCGAGCAGTACTTC
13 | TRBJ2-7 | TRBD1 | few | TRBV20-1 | CSAHRTGGVEQYF | TGCAGTGCTCATAGGACAGGGGGCGTCGAGCAGTACTTC
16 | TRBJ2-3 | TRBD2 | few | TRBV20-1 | CSVSSGAPAATDTQYF | TGCAGTGTGTCGAGCGGGGCCCCCGCCGCCACAGATACGCAGTATTTT
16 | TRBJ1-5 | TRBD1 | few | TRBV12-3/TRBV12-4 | CASSSHGGQGAQPQHF | TGTGCCAGCAGTTCCCACGGGGGACAGGGGGCTCAGCCCCAGCATTTT
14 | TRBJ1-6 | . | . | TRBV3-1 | CASSPTGKNSPLHF | TGTGCCAGCAGCCCCACAGGGAAGAATTCACCCCTCCACTTT
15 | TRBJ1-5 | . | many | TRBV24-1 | CATSPAGPSNQPQHF | TGTGCCACCAGCCCCGCGGGGCCTAGCAATCAGCCCCAGCATTTT
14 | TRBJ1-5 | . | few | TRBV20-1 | CSARDPPSNQPQHF | TGCAGTGCTAGAGATCCCCCGAGCAATCAGCCCCAGCATTTT
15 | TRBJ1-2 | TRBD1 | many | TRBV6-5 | CASSYSGQGINGYTF | TGTGCCAGCAGTTACTCGGGACAGGGAATAAATGGCTACACCTTC
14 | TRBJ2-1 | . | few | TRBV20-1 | CSASDIDIYNEQFF | TGCAGTGCTTCCGATATTGATATTTACAATGAGCAGTTCTTC
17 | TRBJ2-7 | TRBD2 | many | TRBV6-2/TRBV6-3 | CASTDGLAGGLPYEQYF | TGTGCCAGCACCGACGGACTAGCGGGGGGCCTCCCCTACGAGCAGTACTTC
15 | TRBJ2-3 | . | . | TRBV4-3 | CASSQDARGGDTQYF | TGCGCCAGCAGCCAGGACGCGCGGGGCGGAGATACGCAGTATTTT
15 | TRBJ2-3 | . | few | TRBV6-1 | CASSSNTLRTDTQYF | TGTGCCTCGAGTAGTAACACCCTACGCACAGATACGCAGTATTTT
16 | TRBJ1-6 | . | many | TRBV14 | CASSQGQRLSNSPLHF | TGTGCCAGCAGCCAAGGACAGAGGTTAAGTAATTCACCCCTCCACTTT
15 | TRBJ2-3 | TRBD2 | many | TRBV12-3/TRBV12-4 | CASSLRTSGTDTQYF | TGTGCCAGCAGTCTCCGGACTAGTGGCACAGATACGCAGTATTTT
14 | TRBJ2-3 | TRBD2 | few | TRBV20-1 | CSARDQRGADTQYF | TGCAGTGCTAGAGATCAACGGGGGGCAGATACGCAGTATTTT
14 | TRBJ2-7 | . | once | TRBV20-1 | CCAGGGPLSHEQYF | TGCTGTGCTGGGGGGGGGCCCCTTAGCCACGAGCAGTACTTC
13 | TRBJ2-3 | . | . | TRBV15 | CATSFRFTDTQYF | TGTGCCACCAGCTTTCGATTCACAGATACGCAGTATTTT
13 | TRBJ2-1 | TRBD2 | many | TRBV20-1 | CSARGAGGIEQFF | TGCAGTGCTAGAGGAGCGGGGGGGATTGAGCAGTTCTTC
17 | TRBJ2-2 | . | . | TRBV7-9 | CASSSRLHRQSTGELFF | TGTGCCAGCAGTTCTAGGCTCCATCGACAGAGCACCGGGGAGCTGTTTTTT
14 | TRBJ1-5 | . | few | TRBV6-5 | CASSSDRAHQPQHF | TGTGCCAGCAGTTCGGACAGAGCCCATCAGCCCCAGCATTTT
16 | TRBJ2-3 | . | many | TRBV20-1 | CSAAPADWYLTDTQYF | TGCAGTGCCGCACCAGCCGACTGGTACCTCACAGATACGCAGTATTTT
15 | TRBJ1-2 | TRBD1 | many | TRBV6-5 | CASSTKQGVNYGYTF | TGTGCCAGCAGCACGAAACAGGGGGTTAACTATGGCTACACCTTC
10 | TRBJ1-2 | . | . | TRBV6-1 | CAWGGYGYTF | TGTGCCTGGGGCGGCTATGGCTACACCTTC
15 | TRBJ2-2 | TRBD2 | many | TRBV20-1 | CSARDTRLAPGELFF | TGCAGTGCTAGAGATACCCGACTAGCTCCCGGGGAGCTGTTTTTT
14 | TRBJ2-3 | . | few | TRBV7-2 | CASSREGRADTQYF | TGTGCCAGCAGCCGCGAGGGGCGGGCAGATACGCAGTATTTT
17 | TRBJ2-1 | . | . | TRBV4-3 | CASSQDGQGPPYNEQFF | TGCGCCAGCAGCCAAGATGGGCAGGGCCCCCCCTACAATGAGCAGTTCTTC
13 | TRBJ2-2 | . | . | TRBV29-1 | CSVVGRGTGELFF | TGCAGCGTTGTCGGCCGGGGAACCGGGGAGCTGTTTTTT
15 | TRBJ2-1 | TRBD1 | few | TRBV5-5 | CASSAGTGRSNEQFF | TGTGCCAGCAGCGCCGGGACAGGGAGGAGCAATGAGCAGTTCTTC
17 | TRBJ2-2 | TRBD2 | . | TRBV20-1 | CSARGSMAGVNTGELFF | TGCAGTGCTAGAGGTTCGATGGCGGGGGTTAACACCGGGGAGCTGTTTTTT
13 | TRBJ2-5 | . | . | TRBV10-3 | CAIRQVVEETQYF | TGTGCCATCCGACAGGTAGTGGAAGAGACCCAGTACTTC
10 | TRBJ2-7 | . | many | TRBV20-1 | CSARDYEQYF | TGCAGTGCTAGAGATTACGAGCAGTACTTC
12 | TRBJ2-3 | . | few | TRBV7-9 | CASSLGFDTQYF | TGTGCCAGCAGCTTAGGGTTCGATACGCAGTATTTT
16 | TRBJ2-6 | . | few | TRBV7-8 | CASFLTGSSGANVLTF | TGTGCCAGCTTTCTGACAGGCTCCTCTGGGGCCAACGTCCTGACTTTC
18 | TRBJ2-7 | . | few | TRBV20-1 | CSARDGLAGATRPYEQYF | TGCAGTGCTAGAGATGGACTCGCGGGGGCCACCCGTCCCTACGAGCAGTACTTC
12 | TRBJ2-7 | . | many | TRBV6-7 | CASTPGVDEQYF | TGTGCCAGCACCCCAGGAGTCGACGAGCAGTACTTC
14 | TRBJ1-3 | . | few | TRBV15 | CATSTDRYSGNSYF | TGTGCCACCAGCACCGATCGCTACTCTGGAAACAGCTATTTT
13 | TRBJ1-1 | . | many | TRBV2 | CASSFQGRTEAFF | TGTGCCAGCAGTTTCCAGGGCCGGACTGAAGCTTTCTTT